Below, 18 T cell receptor beta chains from the same sample are listed, as sequenced in a study of early T cells in non-severe SARS-CoV-2 infection. TCRdb reprocessed the 5' RACE reads via MiXCR and lists one record per CDR3 protein. The sample includes about 49,000 distinct CDR3 sequences, 10% to 15% of them seen just once. Sequencing used whole blood. The receptor set was obtained from an adult who was a healthcare worker with PCR-confirmed SARS-CoV-2 infection or an uninfected control (not recorded which).

This clonotype appeared a few times. V usage is TRBV7-9 and J usage is TRBJ2-3; 10 nucleotides agree with TRBD2. With V trimmed by 5 bases and J by 0 bases, 2 bases remained unmatched. Germline V gene sequence: CDR1 SEHNR, CDR2 FQNEAQ (reference sequence). The CDR3 consists of 15 residues. The CDR3 reads CASSALAGSTDTQYF. The CDR3 coding sequence is TGTGCCAGCAGCGCACTAGCGGGGAGCACAGATACGCAGTATTTT.

This clonotype was seen only a few times. This sequence joins TRBV5-5 and TRBJ1-5; possible D gene TRBD1, 5 bases. Deletions cut 2 bases from V and 2 bases from J, with 11 bases between. The CDR3 is 15 residues long. Germline V gives CDR1 SGHKS, CDR2 YYEKEE (reference sequence). As DNA, the CDR3 is TGTGCCAGCAGCTTAGACGGGGCGGGCAATCAGCCCCAGCATTTT. As protein: CASSLDGAGNQPQHF.

CDR3 sequence: CSVETADSSYNEQFF. The CDR3 DNA reads TGCAGCGTTGAAACGGCGGATAGCTCCTACAATGAGCAGTTCTTC. The genes are TRBV29-1 and TRBJ2-1, with D uncertain. The CDR3 is 15 amino acids. CDR1 and CDR2 (germline): SQVTM, ANQGSEA. Trimming removed 2 bases from V and 0 bases from J, with 11 bases in between.

In its sample, this clonotype was seen many times. This chain connects TRBV5-4 to TRBJ1-1; D remains unclear. Trimming shortened V by 5 bases and J by 1 base, and 12 bases separated the two germline ends. CDR1 SGHNT and CDR2 YYREEE come from the germline V gene (reference sequence). The length of the CDR3 is 14 residues. The CDR3, as DNA: TGTGCCAGCAGGACCTGGCAGGCGAACACTGAAGCTTTCTTT. Protein product: CASRTWQANTEAFF.

This rearrangement joins TRBV12-3 or TRBV12-4 to TRBJ1-3; D is ambiguous. The CDR3 runs to 14 residues. Trimming cost V 7 bases and J 1 base, with 11 bases left between them. The chain's CDR3 is CASTSQPSGNTIYF. CDR3 coding DNA: TGTGCCAGCACTTCACAGCCTTCTGGAAACACCATATATTTT.

This clonotype came up many times. V gene TRBV7-6 combines with J gene TRBJ1-2, with D maybe TRBD1 (5 bases). V was cut by 1 base and J by 2 bases, with 14 bases left in between. The CDR3 is 16 residues long. Germline-derived CDR1 and CDR2 are SGHVS and FNYEAQ. CDR3 amino acids: CASSLGPDRGNYGYTF. The CDR3 DNA is TGTGCCAGCAGCTTAGGCCCCGACAGAGGGAACTATGGCTACACCTTC.

This clonotype was counted ten times or more. This chain links TRBV6-2 or TRBV6-3 with TRBJ2-1; a possible D gene is TRBD2 (6 bases). With 7 bases removed from V and 7 bases from J, the gap between germline ends came to 23 bases. This CDR3 is built from 16 residues. Germline-derived CDR1 and CDR2 are MNHEY and SVGEGT. As DNA, the CDR3 is TGTGCCAGCACCCGAAGGAGGGAGTTAGCCGCTAATGAGCAGTTCTTC. Protein sequence: CASTRRRELAANEQFF.

This clonotype showed up many times. The genes are TRBV6-1 and TRBJ2-7; D gene ambiguous. Germline CDR1 and CDR2: MNHNS and SASEGT. V was trimmed by 3 bases and J by 7 bases, leaving 10 bases between them. The CDR3 runs to 12 residues. The CDR3 DNA follows: TGTGCCAGCAGTGATGCTTCATTGGAGCAGTACTTC. It is translated as CASSDASLEQYF.

The sample holds many counts of this clonotype. This chain uses TRBV5-1 with TRBJ1-1; D remains unclear. The CDR3 covers 15 residues. Trimming took 1 base from V and 0 from J, leaving 10 bases between them. Per the germline V gene, CDR1 is SGHRS and CDR2 is YFSETQ. The CDR3: CASSLSSGLNTEAFF. The DNA for the CDR3 is TGCGCCAGCAGCTTGAGCTCAGGTTTGAACACTGAAGCTTTCTTT.

The table lists this clonotype with a few counts. The V call is TRBV4-3, the J call TRBJ2-1, with 9 bases identical to TRBD2. J was trimmed by 2 bases and V by 0 bases; bases with no gene match: 8. There are 18 residues in the CDR3. CDR1 and CDR2 from the germline V gene are LGHNA and YSLEER. Here the CDR3 reads CASSQDRGTSGPYNEQFF. In DNA, the CDR3 is TGCGCCAGCAGCCAAGATCGCGGAACTAGCGGGCCCTACAATGAGCAGTTCTTC.

The CDR3 spells CASSLIGGGGETQYF. The CDR3 region has the DNA TGTGCCAGCAGCTTGATCGGTGGCGGGGGAGAGACCCAGTACTTC. The chain has TRBV5-5 and TRBJ2-5, with 7 bases lining up with TRBD2. With V trimmed by 1 base and J by 4 bases, 7 bases remained unmatched. The CDR3 is made up of 15 amino acids. Germline loops: CDR1 SGHKS, CDR2 YYEKEE (reference sequence). Filled out from reference TRBV5-5 and TRBJ2-5, the complete variable domain reads DAGVTQSPTHLIKTRGQQVTLRCSPISGHKSVSWYQQVLGQGPQFIFQYYEKEERGRGNFPDRFSARQFPNYSSELNVNALLLGDSALYLCASSLIGGGGETQYFGPGTRLLVL.

This clonotype was seen ten or more times. The rearrangement uses TRBV11-2 and TRBJ2-1; D uncertain. From germline, CDR1 is SGHAT and CDR2 FQNNGV. The ends were cut back, 3 bases at V and 7 bases at J, with 13 bases in the middle. The CDR3 consists of 14 residues. Here the CDR3 reads CASSFYRPNNEQFF. The DNA of the CDR3 is TGTGCCAGCAGCTTCTACCGACCGAATAATGAGCAGTTCTTC.

V usage is TRBV18 and J usage is TRBJ2-6; D gene ambiguous. Germline CDR1 is KGHSH and CDR2 is LQKENI. V was shortened by 0 bases and J by 2 bases, with 8 bases between the two germline ends. This CDR3 has 16 amino acids. The CDR3: CASSPPPGAGANVLTF. The DNA for the CDR3 is TGTGCCAGCTCACCACCTCCGGGTGCTGGGGCCAACGTCCTGACTTTC.

This clonotype was seen at least ten times. The J gene is TRBJ2-1, the V gene TRBV29-1; 8 bases fit TRBD1. Germline V gives CDR1 SQVTM, CDR2 ANQGSEA. The V and J ends lost 7 bases and 2 bases, in that order; junction bases with no gene match: 7. This CDR3 is built from 14 residues. The CDR3 coding sequence is TGCAGCGGAAAAGACAGGGGAACCTACAATGAGCAGTTCTTC. Translation gives CSGKDRGTYNEQFF.

This clonotype was observed at least ten times. The V gene is TRBV20-1, the J gene TRBJ2-1; a possible D gene is TRBD2 (7 bases). V was pared by 2 bases and J by 0 bases, with 14 bases between. Germline assignment: CDR1 DFQATT and CDR2 SNEGSKA (reference sequence). The CDR3 sequence is 16 residues long. The CDR3: CSARSGGTISYNEQFF. The CDR3 nucleotides read TGCAGTGCTAGATCCGGGGGGACAATCTCCTACAATGAGCAGTTCTTC.

This clonotype was picked up many times. The chain links TRBV12-3 or TRBV12-4 to TRBJ2-7; D call uncertain. This CDR3 comprises 15 residues. Trimming stripped 4 bases from V and 5 bases from J, with 18 bases between. The DNA of the CDR3 is TGTGCCAGCAGTTCCCAAGGTAGTTCTCTCCACGAGCAGTACTTC. Translating gives CASSSQGSSLHEQYF.

Only a few counts were recorded for this clonotype. V and J are TRBV7-3 and TRBJ2-5; 10 nucleotides match TRBD2. Germline loops: CDR1 SGHTA, CDR2 FQGTGA. J was trimmed by 5 bases and V by 2 bases; bases with no gene match: 5. The length of the CDR3 is 15 residues. CDR3 coding DNA: TGTGCCAGCAGCTTATATGGGACTAGCGTCGAGACCCAGTACTTC. Protein sequence: CASSLYGTSVETQYF.

This clonotype has at least ten counts. The chain couples TRBV6-6 to TRBJ2-5; 10 nucleotides line up with TRBD2. Trimming removed 5 bases from V and 4 bases from J; junction bases left unmatched: 7. Germline CDR1 reads MNHNY; CDR2 reads SVGAGI (reference sequence). The CDR3 extends over 15 amino acids. CDR3 region: CASSASSGGLETQYF. The CDR3 DNA reads as TGTGCCAGCAGTGCATCTAGCGGGGGTTTAGAGACCCAGTACTTC.